The 20 T cell receptor beta chains below all came from one sample that was sequenced in a study of blood T cell repertoires in COVID-19. The protocol was immunoSEQ multiplex PCR, while the TCRdb copy is restricted to in-frame clones and leaves out a portion. The sample has 650,000 to 800,000 clones, more than 80% seen once. The sequenced material came from peripheral blood. The receptors stem from a woman between 18 and 29 years old with acute or convalescent COVID-19.

This chain joins TRBV30 and TRBJ1-1, with 7 bases identical to TRBD1. This CDR3 has 14 amino acids. Losses at the gene ends were 2 bases for V and 1 base for J; bases not matched to a gene: 4. CDR1 and CDR2 (germline): GTSNPN, SVGIG (reference sequence). The CDR3 DNA is TGTGCCTGGAGTCCGGACAGGACGAACACTGAAGCTTTCTTT. It is translated as CAWSPDRTNTEAFF.

This clone was seen a single time. V is TRBV13 and J is TRBJ2-3, with 8 bases aligning to TRBD1. The CDR3 length is 16 residues. Per germline, CDR1 PRHDT and CDR2 FYEKMQ (reference sequence). The V segment lost 1 base and the J segment 2 bases; nucleotides outside the gene matches: 5. As DNA, the CDR3 is TGTGCCAGCAGCTTAGCCCGGGACAGGATCACAGATACGCAGTATTTT. Translation gives CASSLARDRITDTQYF.

The chain combines TRBV6-1 with TRBJ1-6; possible D gene TRBD1, 6 bases. CDR3 length equals 17 residues. In germline, CDR1 is MNHNS, CDR2 SASEGT. The germline V and J ends were trimmed by 4 bases and 0 bases, with 13 bases remaining between them. The CDR3 DNA follows: TGTGCCAGCAGTGGGAGGGGGGGCACCTCCTATAATTCACCCCTCCACTTT. It is translated as CASSGRGGTSYNSPLHF.

This clone has a handful of counts. This chain links TRBV27 with TRBJ2-6; tentatively, D is TRBD1 (7 bases). This CDR3 spans 17 amino acids. Germline V lookup: CDR1 MNHEY, CDR2 SMNVEV (reference sequence). V shed 5 bases and J shed 0 bases, with 14 bases lying between them. The CDR3 DNA follows: TGTGCCAGCAGTCGGCAGGGGGGAGCCTCTGGGGCCAACGTCCTGACTTTC. This gives the protein CASSRQGGASGANVLTF.

This chain links TRBV11-2 with TRBJ1-2, with 11 positions matching TRBD1. Trimming cost V 4 bases and J 4 bases; bases outside gene matches: 5. Per germline, CDR1 SGHAT and CDR2 FQNNGV. The CDR3 covers 15 residues. DNA of the CDR3: TGTGCCAGCAGCTCGCGGACAGGGGGCATCTATGGCTACACCTTC. Residues: CASSSRTGGIYGYTF.

The rearrangement uses TRBV6-1 and TRBJ1-2; 11 positions agree with TRBD1. Trimming removed 3 bases from V and 8 bases from J; junction bases left unmatched: 5. CDR3 length equals 14 residues. Germline V gives CDR1 MNHNS, CDR2 SASEGT. The CDR3 spells CASSEDRGQGGYTF. For the CDR3, the DNA is TGTGCCAGCAGTGAGGACAGGGGGCAGGGAGGCTACACCTTC.

The V call is TRBV9, the J call TRBJ2-1; 9 nucleotides line up with TRBD2. CDR1 is SGDLS and CDR2 is YYNGEE in the germline V gene. Trimming at V came to 6 bases and at J to 9 bases, leaving 10 bases not matched to a gene. The CDR3 has 14 residues. The CDR3 loop is CASNLAGGPFEQFF. DNA for the CDR3: TGTGCCAGCAATTTGGCGGGGGGGCCATTTGAGCAGTTCTTC. Full variable domain (outside the CDR3, taken from reference TRBV9 and TRBJ2-1): DSGVTQTPKHLITATGQRVTLRCSPRSGDLSVYWYQQSLDQGLQFLIQYYNGEERAKGNILERFSAQQFPDLHSELNLSSLELGDSALYFCASNLAGGPFEQFFGPGTRLTVL.

This clone came up a few times. This chain links TRBV4-3 with TRBJ1-4; 10 nucleotides agree with TRBD1. The germline V gene encodes CDR1 LGHNA and CDR2 YSLEER. The CDR3 totals 16 residues. Trimming removed 0 bases from V and 8 bases from J; junction bases left unmatched: 6. The CDR3 loop reads CASSQESGTGAEKLFF. DNA for the CDR3: TGCGCCAGCAGCCAAGAATCAGGGACAGGGGCAGAAAAACTGTTTTTT.

The V and J genes are TRBV19 and TRBJ1-2; 7 bases align to TRBD1. The CDR3 length is 15 residues. Germline V gives CDR1 LNHDA, CDR2 SQIVND (reference sequence). Unmatched junction bases numbered 10, after V lost 5 bases and J lost 4 bases. In DNA, the CDR3 is TGTGCCAGTAGTGTACAACAGGGGAAGGTCTATGGCTACACCTTC. Translating it yields CASSVQQGKVYGYTF.

The chain uses TRBV2 and TRBJ1-2; TRBD1 matches at 8 bases. This CDR3 spans 15 amino acids. CDR1 and CDR2 from the germline V gene are SNHLY and FYNNEI. With V trimmed by 8 bases and J by 4 bases, 12 bases remained unmatched. CDR3 sequence (DNA): TGTGCCAGCCACCCCACCCCAGGGGGCGGCTATGGCTACACCTTC. As protein: CASHPTPGGGYGYTF.

The CDR3: CASYPGDWAEAFF. CDR3 DNA: TGTGCCAGTTACCCAGGGGATTGGGCTGAAGCTTTCTTT. This chain connects TRBV19 to TRBJ1-1, with a tentative D call TRBD1 (6 bases). The length of the CDR3 is 13 residues. V gave up 8 bases and J gave up 6 bases, with 16 bases separating them. CDR1 LNHDA and CDR2 SQIVND come from the germline V gene (reference sequence). Full variable domain (missing parts from reference TRBV19 and TRBJ1-1): DGGITQSPKYLFRKEGQNVTLSCEQNLNHDAMYWYRQDPGQGLRLIYYSQIVNDFQKGDIAEGYSVSREKKESFPLTVTSAQKNPTAFYLCASYPGDWAEAFFGQGTRLTVV.

J is TRBJ1-2 and V is TRBV7-9; D is perhaps TRBD1 (5 bases). Trimming removed 1 base from V and 8 bases from J, with 23 bases in between. The CDR3 has 17 residues. CDR1 is SEHNR and CDR2 is FQNEAQ in the germline V gene (reference sequence). CDR3 sequence: CASSLGGALTVFSGYTF. The CDR3 DNA reads as TGTGCCAGCAGCTTAGGAGGTGCTTTGACAGTATTTAGCGGCTACACCTTC.

The gene calls are TRBV4-2 and TRBJ1-6; 11 bases match TRBD1. After removal of 4 bases from V and 7 bases from J, the junction contained 3 bases not matched to a gene. CDR1 is LGHNA and CDR2 is YNFKEQ in the germline V gene. The CDR3 is 15 amino acids. CDR3 loop: CASSLDRGRNSPLHF. CDR3 in DNA: TGTGCCAGCAGCCTGGACAGGGGGCGGAATTCACCCCTCCACTTT.

The J gene is TRBJ2-7, the V gene TRBV4-1, with TRBD1 identical over 10 bases. V trimming: 0 bases; J trimming: 4 bases; junction bases outside the gene matches: 3. The CDR3 is 15 residues long. Per the germline V gene, CDR1 is MGHRA and CDR2 is YSYEKL. CDR3 residues: CASSQDSGQGYEQYF. For the CDR3, the DNA is TGCGCCAGCAGCCAAGACTCGGGACAGGGGTACGAGCAGTACTTC.

The chain employs TRBV7-9 and TRBJ2-2; 8 bases line up with TRBD1. Unmatched junction bases numbered 2, after V lost 4 bases and J lost 1 base. Looked up from germline, CDR1 is SEHNR and CDR2 is FQNEAQ (reference sequence). This CDR3 comprises 15 residues. The CDR3 here is CASSYRGLNTGELFF. In DNA, the CDR3 is TGTGCCAGCAGCTACAGGGGGTTGAACACCGGGGAGCTGTTTTTT.

This sequence joins TRBV11-2 and TRBJ2-2; the D gene is possibly TRBD1 (5 bases). This CDR3 spans 18 amino acids. V lost 8 bases and J lost 1, with 23 bases in between. Looked up from germline, CDR1 is SGHAT and CDR2 is FQNNGV. CDR3 DNA sequence: TGTGCCAGCTCTCGCTCGGGTGGGGCAGGGAAGAACACCGGGGAGCTGTTTTTT. Translating it yields CASSRSGGAGKNTGELFF.

This clone appeared once. The gene calls are TRBV7-2 and TRBJ1-6; D is possibly TRBD1 (6 bases). CDR3 length: 16 amino acids. The germline V and J ends were trimmed by 4 bases and 10 bases, with 20 bases remaining between them. Looked up from germline, CDR1 is SGHTA and CDR2 is FQGNSA. For the CDR3, the DNA is TGTGCCAGCAGCTCCCAAAGACAGGTGGGAGACTCACCCCTCCACTTT. Translation gives CASSSQRQVGDSPLHF.

V usage is TRBV13 and J usage is TRBJ1-2; unclear D gene. Germline loops: CDR1 PRHDT, CDR2 FYEKMQ (reference sequence). Trimming cost V 3 bases and J 7 bases, with 6 bases left between them. The CDR3 spans 11 residues. In nucleotides, the CDR3 is TGTGCCAGCAGCTTCAGAGGTGGCTACACCTTC. It is translated as CASSFRGGYTF.

The rearrangement joins TRBV7-8 to TRBJ1-5; weak D call: TRBD1 (6 bases). Germline-derived CDR1 and CDR2 are SGHVS and FQNEAQ. V lost 1 base to trimming and J lost 5 bases, with 15 bases between them. This CDR3 contains 16 residues. This CDR3 is CASSLEHGDTYQPQHF. The CDR3 DNA reads as TGTGCCAGCAGCTTAGAGCACGGGGACACTTATCAGCCCCAGCATTTT.

The chain combines TRBV21-1 with TRBJ1-1. TRBV21-1 is an annotated pseudogene. CDR3 length: 14 amino acids. The CDR3 protein is CAYWGVSLNTEAFF. The CDR3 DNA reads as TGTGCCTACTGGGGGGTCTCCCTGAACACTGAAGCTTTCTTT.